Listed below are T cell receptor beta chains from one sample, sequenced in a study of regulatory T cells in long-lasting Graves disease. Each CDR3 protein gets one entry after TCRdb re-called the multiplex PCR reads with MiXCR. The sample carries 350,000 to 500,000 distinct CDR3 sequences, 21% recorded once. This sample comprised peripheral blood mononuclear cells (PBMCs), obtained when the disease was refractory, from a patient treated with antithyroid drugs. Source of these receptors: a female donor with Graves disease. CDR3s include the opening cysteine and the closing phenylalanine or tryptophan. A D gene is named only where the DNA matches it firmly. A row's size may be missing; if present it is once, few, many or a size class.

cdr3_nt cdr3_aa clone_size j_call v_call d_call
TGTGCCAGCAGCAAAGCGGGAGGGCTCTACGAGCAGTACTTC CASSKAGGLYEQYF many TRBJ2-7 TRBV12-3/TRBV12-4 TRBD2
TGTGCCAGTAGTATCTTCTCAGGGAGCCATGAGCAGTTCTTC CASSIFSGSHEQFF . TRBJ2-1 TRBV19 .
TGTGCCAGCTCACCGTCTGAAGAGACCCAGTACTTC CASSPSEETQYF few TRBJ2-5 TRBV18 .
TGTGCCAGCAGCCCTCTGGCTGGCGGGCAGTACTTC CASSPLAGGQYF many TRBJ2-7 TRBV3-1 .
TGTGCCAGCAGCCCCGACAGGGGCGGTGAGCAGTTCTTC CASSPDRGGEQFF . TRBJ2-1 TRBV6-1 TRBD1
TGTGCCAGCAGTGAAGTTAACAGGGAGGTCTCCTACGAGCAGTACTTC CASSEVNREVSYEQYF . TRBJ2-7 TRBV6-1 .
TGTGCCAGCAGCTACCGGGGACAGGGGCATAATTCACCCCTCCACTTT CASSYRGQGHNSPLHF few TRBJ1-6 TRBV7-3 TRBD1
TGTGCCAGCAGCTCAAAGCTTACTACAGGGGGATGGAAAGAGACCCAGTACTTC CASSSKLTTGGWKETQYF . TRBJ2-5 TRBV7-2 TRBD1
TGCAGCGGCGGACAGGTGAACACTGAAGCTTTCTTT CSGGQVNTEAFF few TRBJ1-1 TRBV29-1 TRBD1
TGCAGTGCTAGACTCGGGACCTGGAATTCACCCCTCCACTTT CSARLGTWNSPLHF . TRBJ1-6 TRBV20-1 .
TGCGCCAGCAGTCGGGACGGAGACACCGGGGAGCTGTTTTTT CASSRDGDTGELFF many TRBJ2-2 TRBV5-1 .
TGTGCCAGCAGTGCGTCCGGGACAGGGACTAACTATGGCTACACCTTC CASSASGTGTNYGYTF many TRBJ1-2 TRBV6-1 TRBD1
TGTGCCAGCAGTGGGACAGTCCAAGAGACCCAGTACTTC CASSGTVQETQYF many TRBJ2-5 TRBV3-1 TRBD1
TGCAGTGCTACCAGGGGCGGAGAGACCCAGTACTTC CSATRGGETQYF few TRBJ2-5 TRBV20-1 .
TGCAGCGCCACCGTGGTGGAAGAGACCCAGTACTTC CSATVVEETQYF many TRBJ2-5 TRBV29-1 .
TGCAGTGCTAACGGACTAGCCGGCGGGGAGCTGTTTTTT CSANGLAGGELFF few TRBJ2-2 TRBV20-1 TRBD2
TGTGCCAGCAGTCCCGGGACAAAGAAGGCTTTCTTT CASSPGTKKAFF few TRBJ1-1 TRBV6-2/TRBV6-3 .
TGTGCCAGTAGTCGATCGGACAGGGGTGAGACCCAGTACTTC CASSRSDRGETQYF few TRBJ2-5 TRBV19 TRBD1
TGTGCCAGCAGTTACTCGGTCCCTAGCCTCACCGGGGAGCTGTTTTTT CASSYSVPSLTGELFF many TRBJ2-2 TRBV6-5 .
TGCGCCAGCAGCCCCCGGGACAGGGGGTTAGAGACCCAGTACTTC CASSPRDRGLETQYF . TRBJ2-5 TRBV5-1 TRBD1
TGTGCCACCAGCAGAGATAGCAGGACAGACCATAATCAAAAGTACTTC CATSRDSRTDHNQKYF . TRBJ2-4 TRBV15 .
TGTGCCAGTACTCAGAATAGGGGCGGGAGGGCCCTTGGGGCCAACGTCCTGACTTTC CASTQNRGGRALGANVLTF . TRBJ2-6 TRBV19 TRBD2
TGTGCCAGCAGTTACGCCGGGACAGGGAACACTGAAGCTTTCTTT CASSYAGTGNTEAFF . TRBJ1-1 TRBV6-9 TRBD1
TGTGCCATCAGATCAACTCCGGGACTACCGGATGAGCAGTTCTTC CAIRSTPGLPDEQFF . TRBJ2-1 TRBV10-3 TRBD2
TGTGCCAGCAGCTTAAGGACACGCAGTATTTATGGCTACACCTTC CASSLRTRSIYGYTF many TRBJ1-2 TRBV11-2 .
TGTGCCAGCACTGGGGGCCTTAATCAGTACTTC CASTGGLNQYF . TRBJ2-4 TRBV28 .
TGTGCCAGCAGTTTAGGGGGGGACACGTACTATGGCTACACCTTC CASSLGGDTYYGYTF . TRBJ1-2 TRBV27 .
TGCAGTGGCAGAGTAGGGAACACCGGGGAGCTGTTTTTT CSGRVGNTGELFF many TRBJ2-2 TRBV20-1 .
TGCGCCAGCAGTACCGGGGTGGGGCAGGTACCTGAAGCTTTCTTT CASSTGVGQVPEAFF . TRBJ1-1 TRBV5-1 .
TGTGCCAGCAGTTCAACTGACGGCTACACCTTC CASSSTDGYTF many TRBJ1-2 TRBV28 .
TGTGCCAGCAGTCCCACCTCGAGGAGGATAGGCAATCAGCCCCAGCATTTT CASSPTSRRIGNQPQHF many TRBJ1-5 TRBV28 .
TGTGCCAGCAGCTTAGCGAGAGCCGGACGCGGGTCACCCCTCCACTTT CASSLARAGRGSPLHF . TRBJ1-6 TRBV11-2 .
TGTGCCAGCAGTCAGCCGGGACAGGGTACGAGCTCCTACGAGCAGTACTTC CASSQPGQGTSSYEQYF many TRBJ2-7 TRBV28 TRBD1
TGCAGTGCTAACCCGGTCCGGGGGGCCCACCAAGAGACCCAGTACTTC CSANPVRGAHQETQYF many TRBJ2-5 TRBV20-1 .
TGTGCCAGCAGTTACTCTCCCGGGTTTGGGGAGCAGTACTTC CASSYSPGFGEQYF many TRBJ2-7 TRBV6-4 .
TGTGCCAGCAGCCCCGACTCGGAGGGGGGCATTCAGTACTTC CASSPDSEGGIQYF few TRBJ2-4 TRBV3-1 .
TGTGCCAGCAGTTCCGGCTCCTATAATTCACCCCTCCACTTT CASSSGSYNSPLHF many TRBJ1-6 TRBV27 .
TGTGCCAGCTCACCCCAGACAGTGAATGGGCACTATGGCTACACCTTC CASSPQTVNGHYGYTF . TRBJ1-2 TRBV18 .
TGTGCCACCAGTGATGCGACTGAAACTTACGAGCAGTACTTC CATSDATETYEQYF many TRBJ2-7 TRBV24-1 .
TGTGCCAGCAGTTTGGGGGACAGGGGGAATCAAGAGGACAAAGCTTTCTTT CASSLGDRGNQEDKAFF many TRBJ1-1 TRBV12-3/TRBV12-4 TRBD1
TGTGCCTGGAGTGGATCCAAGACCGGAAACACCATATATTTT CAWSGSKTGNTIYF . TRBJ1-3 TRBV30 .
TGCAGTGCTACAGGCGGGTCGGGAGGGCCAGGGGAAAACATTCAGTACTTC CSATGGSGGPGENIQYF . TRBJ2-4 TRBV20-1 TRBD2
TGTGCCAGCAGTTTATTGGGGGGGCGGGCGAACACTGAAGCTTTCTTT CASSLLGGRANTEAFF . TRBJ1-1 TRBV27 .
TGTGCCAGCAGTTACCAACTCGGGGACCCTTATGGCTACACCTTC CASSYQLGDPYGYTF few TRBJ1-2 TRBV6-2/TRBV6-3 .
TGTGCCAGCAGCCATCCGGGACTCTCTCCCAGGGAGCTGTTTTTT CASSHPGLSPRELFF few TRBJ2-2 TRBV3-1 .
TGTGCCAGCAGCCACACCGCCCAGGGGGCCACTGAAGCTTTCTTT CASSHTAQGATEAFF many TRBJ1-1 TRBV11-1 TRBD1
TGTGCCGGACCTCTTCGACAGGGTCCCTTGTACTTC CAGPLRQGPLYF many TRBJ2-7 TRBV6-1 TRBD1
TGTGCCAGCATGAGCCAATCGATCGAAAAACTGTTTTTT CASMSQSIEKLFF many TRBJ1-4 TRBV2 .
TGTGCCAGCAGCCCCCGGGCCCAAAACACTGAAGCTTTCTTT CASSPRAQNTEAFF few TRBJ1-1 TRBV3-1 .
TGTGCCAGCAGTTTCCTCGGTCAGCGGGAGTGGTCTCGAGAGACCCAGTACTTC CASSFLGQREWSRETQYF many TRBJ2-5 TRBV12-3/TRBV12-4 TRBD2
TGTGCCAGCAGTAAGTTGCAGGGCTACGAGCAGTACTTC CASSKLQGYEQYF . TRBJ2-7 TRBV25-1 .
TGTGCCAGCAGTGAAGCGCGTCAGTCTTATGGCTACACCTTC CASSEARQSYGYTF many TRBJ1-2 TRBV2 .
TGTGCCAGCAGTTTCGTGGGGGGGGCGCCTCGGTACGAGCAGTACTTC CASSFVGGAPRYEQYF many TRBJ2-7 TRBV27 .
TGTGCCAGCAGTTCCCCCGATGGGACGGAAAAACTGTTTTTT CASSSPDGTEKLFF many TRBJ1-4 TRBV28 .
TGTGCCAGCAGCCCCCCAGCATATGGCTACACCTTC CASSPPAYGYTF many TRBJ1-2 TRBV28 .